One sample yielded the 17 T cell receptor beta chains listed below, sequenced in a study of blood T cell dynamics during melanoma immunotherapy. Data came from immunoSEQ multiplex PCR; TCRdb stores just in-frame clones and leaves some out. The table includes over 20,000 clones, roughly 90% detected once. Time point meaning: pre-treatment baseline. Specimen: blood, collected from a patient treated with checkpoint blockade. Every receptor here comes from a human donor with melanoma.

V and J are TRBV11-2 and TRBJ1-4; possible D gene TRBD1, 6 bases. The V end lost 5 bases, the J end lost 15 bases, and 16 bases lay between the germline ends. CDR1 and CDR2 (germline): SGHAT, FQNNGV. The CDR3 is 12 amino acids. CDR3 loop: CASSRTAHQMFF. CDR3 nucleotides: TGTGCCAGCAGCCGGACAGCGCATCAAATGTTTTTT.

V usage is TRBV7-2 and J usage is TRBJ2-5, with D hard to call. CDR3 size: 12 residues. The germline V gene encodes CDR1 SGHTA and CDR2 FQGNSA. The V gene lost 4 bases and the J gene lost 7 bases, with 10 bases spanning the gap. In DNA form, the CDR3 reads TGTGCCAGCAGCTCAATTTCTTGGACCCAGTACTTC. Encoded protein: CASSSISWTQYF. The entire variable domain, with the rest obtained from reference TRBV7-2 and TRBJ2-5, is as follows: GAGVSQSPSNKVTEKGKDVELRCDPISGHTALYWYRQSLGQGLEFLIYFQGNSAPDKSGLPSDRFSAERTGGSVSTLTIQRTQQEDSAVYLCASSSISWTQYFGPGTRLLVL.

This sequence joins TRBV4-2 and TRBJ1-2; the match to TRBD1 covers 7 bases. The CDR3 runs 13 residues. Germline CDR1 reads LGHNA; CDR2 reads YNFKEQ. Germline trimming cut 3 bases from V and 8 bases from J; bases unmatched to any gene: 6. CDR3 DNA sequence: TGTGCCAGCAGCCACGACAGGGCGACGGGCTACACCTTC. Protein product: CASSHDRATGYTF.

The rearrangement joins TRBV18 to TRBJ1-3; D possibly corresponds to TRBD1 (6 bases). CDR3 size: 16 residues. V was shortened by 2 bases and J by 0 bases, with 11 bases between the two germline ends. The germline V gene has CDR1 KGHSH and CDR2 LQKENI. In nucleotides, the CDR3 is TGTGCCAGCTCACCAAGGCGACAGGACTCTGGAAACACCATATATTTT. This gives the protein CASSPRRQDSGNTIYF.

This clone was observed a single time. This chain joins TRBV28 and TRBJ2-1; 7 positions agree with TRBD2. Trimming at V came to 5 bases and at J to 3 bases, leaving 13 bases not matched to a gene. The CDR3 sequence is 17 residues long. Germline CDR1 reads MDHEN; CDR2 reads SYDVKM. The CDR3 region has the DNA TGTGCCAGCAGTCTCCTCGGGGGGAGTAAGGACTACAATGAGCAGTTCTTC. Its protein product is CASSLLGGSKDYNEQFF. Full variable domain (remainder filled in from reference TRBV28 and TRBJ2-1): DVKVTQSSRYLVKRTGEKVFLECVQDMDHENMFWYRQDPGLGLRLIYFSYDVKMKEKGDIPEGYSVSREKKERFSLILESASTNQTSMYLCASSLLGGSKDYNEQFFGPGTRLTVL.

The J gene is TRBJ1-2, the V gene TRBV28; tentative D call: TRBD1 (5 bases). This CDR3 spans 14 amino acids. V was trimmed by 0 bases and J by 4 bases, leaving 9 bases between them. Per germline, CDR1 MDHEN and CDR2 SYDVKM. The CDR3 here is CASSLWEGIYGYTF. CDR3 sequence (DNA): TGTGCCAGCAGTTTATGGGAGGGGATCTATGGCTACACCTTC.

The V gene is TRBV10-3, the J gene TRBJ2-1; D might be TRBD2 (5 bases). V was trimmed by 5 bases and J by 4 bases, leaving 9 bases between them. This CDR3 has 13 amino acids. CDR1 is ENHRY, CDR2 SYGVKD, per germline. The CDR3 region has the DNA TGTGCCATCAGTAAGGGAGAGTACAATGAGCAGTTCTTC. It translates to CAISKGEYNEQFF.

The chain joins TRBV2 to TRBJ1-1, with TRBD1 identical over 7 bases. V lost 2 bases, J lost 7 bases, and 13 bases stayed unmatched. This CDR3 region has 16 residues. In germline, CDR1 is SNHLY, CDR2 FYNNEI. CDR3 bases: TGTGCCAGCAGTGAAAACCCGGGACAGTTATCATATGAAGCTTTCTTT. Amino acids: CASSENPGQLSYEAFF.

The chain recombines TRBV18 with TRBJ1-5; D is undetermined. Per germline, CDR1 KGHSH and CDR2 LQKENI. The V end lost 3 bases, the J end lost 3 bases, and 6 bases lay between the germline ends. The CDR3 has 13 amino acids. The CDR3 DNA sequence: TGTGCCAGCTCACCCAGCCTCAATCAGCCCCAGCATTTT. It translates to CASSPSLNQPQHF.

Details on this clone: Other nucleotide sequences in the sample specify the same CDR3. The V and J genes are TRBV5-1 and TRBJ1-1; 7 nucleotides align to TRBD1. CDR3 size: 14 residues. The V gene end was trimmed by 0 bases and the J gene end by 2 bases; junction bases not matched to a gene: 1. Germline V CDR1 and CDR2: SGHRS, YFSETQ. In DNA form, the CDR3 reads TGCGCCAGCAGCTTGGAGGGGGCCAACACTGAAGCTTTCTTT. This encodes CASSLEGANTEAFF.

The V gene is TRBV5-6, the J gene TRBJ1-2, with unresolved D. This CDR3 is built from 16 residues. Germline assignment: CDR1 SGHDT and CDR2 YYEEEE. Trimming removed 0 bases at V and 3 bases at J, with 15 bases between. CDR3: CASSLEGSLGYYGYTF. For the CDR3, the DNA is TGTGCCAGCAGCTTGGAGGGTAGTTTAGGGTACTATGGCTACACCTTC.

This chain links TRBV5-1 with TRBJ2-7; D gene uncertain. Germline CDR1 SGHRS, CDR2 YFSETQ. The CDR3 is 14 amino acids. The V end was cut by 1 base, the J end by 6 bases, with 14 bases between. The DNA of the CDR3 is TGCGCCAGCAGCTTGTCCGGGTCTTTGGGCGAGCAGTACTTC. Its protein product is CASSLSGSLGEQYF.

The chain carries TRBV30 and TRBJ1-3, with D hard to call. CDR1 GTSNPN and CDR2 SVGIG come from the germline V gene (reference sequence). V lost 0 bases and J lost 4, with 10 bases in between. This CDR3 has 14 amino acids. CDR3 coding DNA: TGTGCCTGGAGTGTACAACTGGGGGGAAACACCATATATTTT. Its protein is CAWSVQLGGNTIYF. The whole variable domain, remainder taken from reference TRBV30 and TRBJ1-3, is SQTIHQWPATLVQPVGSPLSLECTVEGTSNPNLYWYRQAAGRGLQLLFYSVGIGQISSEVPQNLSASRPQDRQFILSSKKLLLSDSGFYLCAWSVQLGGNTIYFGEGSWLTVV.

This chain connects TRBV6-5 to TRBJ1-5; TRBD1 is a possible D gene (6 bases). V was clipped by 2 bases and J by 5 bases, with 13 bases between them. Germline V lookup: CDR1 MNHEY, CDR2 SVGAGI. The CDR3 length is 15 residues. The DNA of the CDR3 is TGTGCCAGCAGTTACACTACAGGGACGGATCAGCCCCAGCATTTT. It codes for CASSYTTGTDQPQHF.

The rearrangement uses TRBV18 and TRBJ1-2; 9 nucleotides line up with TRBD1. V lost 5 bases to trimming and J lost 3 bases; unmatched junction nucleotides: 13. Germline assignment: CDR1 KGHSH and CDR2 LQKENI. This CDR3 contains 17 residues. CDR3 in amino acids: CASSEIPGQGLDYGYTF. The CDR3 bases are TGTGCCAGCTCAGAAATCCCGGGACAGGGTTTGGACTATGGCTACACCTTC.

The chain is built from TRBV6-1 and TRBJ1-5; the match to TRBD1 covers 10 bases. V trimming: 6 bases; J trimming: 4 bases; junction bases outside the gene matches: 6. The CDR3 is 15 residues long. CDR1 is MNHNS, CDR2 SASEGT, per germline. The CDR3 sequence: CASSLDRGQNQPQHF. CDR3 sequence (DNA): TGTGCCAGCAGCCTCGACAGGGGGCAAAATCAGCCCCAGCATTTT.

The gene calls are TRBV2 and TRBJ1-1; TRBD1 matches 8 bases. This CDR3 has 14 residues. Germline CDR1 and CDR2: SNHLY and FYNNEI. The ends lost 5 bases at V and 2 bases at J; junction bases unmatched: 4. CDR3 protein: CASSRQGINTEAFF. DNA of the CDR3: TGTGCCAGCAGTAGACAGGGGATCAACACTGAAGCTTTCTTT.